The clone carrying this TCR beta chain is a singleton in its sample. Profiling relied on immunoSEQ multiplex PCR, and the TCRdb table lists in-frame clones only, not all of them. The sample has about 130,000 clones, 85% to 95% seen once. The CDR3 is made up of 10 amino acids. Germline V gene data show CDR1 as SNHLY and CDR2 as FYNNEI. The V end lost 8 bases, the J end lost 7 bases, and 8 bases lay between the germline ends. This record belongs to a study of control samples from healthy donors and cancer patients. Input material: PBMCs. The V gene is TRBV2, the J gene TRBJ1-1; D not certain. The receptor was isolated from a man aged 55-75 years with colorectal cancer. CDR3: CASRGFEAFF. DNA of the CDR3: TGTGCCAGCCGTGGATTTGAAGCTTTCTTT.